The entry below gives a single TCR beta chain sequence along with its context. Its target is unknown. The time point is: newly diagnosed GD, antithyroid drugs for less than 3 months. PBMC-extracted RNA yielded the TCR library. CDR1 and CDR2 (germline): SGHRS, YFSETQ. Trimming took 7 bases from V and 8 from J; bases not matched to a gene: 9. The CDR3 contains 13 residues. The data are from a study of regulatory T cells in long-lasting Graves disease. Study results and limitations: Not thyroid tissue but only peripheral blood was studied. When disease was persistent, TRBV28, TRBJ1-2 and TRBJ2-5 were the favored segments.

The authors built TCR beta libraries using iRepertoire HTBI primers and Arm-PCR of CDR3 regions. Authors' processing steps: Analysis of the samples identified 60 to 75 TRBV and 13 to 15 TRBJ segments. Each CDR3 protein is one row after TCRdb ran MiXCR on the multiplex PCR reads. TCRdb's processing, not the authors', yielded these V and J calls. The data contain 350,000 to 500,000 distinct CDR3 sequences, around 15% of them singletons. Another study also made use of these data, one on T cells in Graves' hyperthyroidism and ophthalmopathy. As reported in that work: Model predictions of ophthalmopathy came a median around 6.5 months before onset.

The chain uses TRBV5-1 and TRBJ2-1; 7 nucleotides agree with TRBD2. The TCR was taken from a woman under 40 with Graves disease. Sequencing was performed on peripheral blood mononuclear cells (PBMCs), taken at new diagnosis, from a patient treated with antithyroid drugs. The CDR3 DNA is TGCGCCAGCTCCCTGGGGGGGGATTATGAGCAGTTCTTC. Translated: CASSLGGDYEQFF.